The clone carrying this T cell receptor beta chain was seen ten or more times. The antigen remains undetermined. The data are from a study of T cell repertoires in cytomegalovirus infection. Study overall: The study used recently identified HLA-C-restricted and well-studied HLA-B-restricted CMV epitopes. Study observations and caveats: Dominant in the ex vivo response were TCR beta clonotypes restricted by HLA-C and specific for CMV.

TCRdb redid the calling of the reads with MiXCR, one entry per CDR3 protein. Among about half a million distinct CDR3 sequences, around a third were seen once, and the ten largest hold 15% to 20%. This TCR was recovered from a human donor in good health (CMV status not recorded). Some clones in this sample may be carry-over from other donors' samples. The input for sequencing was cultured PBMCs, taken from culture after CMV antigen stimulation.

CDR3: CASSPGARGGYTF. The DNA of the CDR3 is TGTGCCAGCAGCCCGGGGGCGCGGGGAGGCTACACCTTC. This chain joins TRBV7-2 and TRBJ1-2; tentative D call: TRBD1 (6 bases). The CDR3 runs to 13 residues. The germline CDR1 and CDR2 sequences are SGHTA and FQGNSA. V was trimmed by 5 bases and J by 8 bases, leaving 15 bases between them.